This section outlines one T cell receptor (beta chain) sequence together with its context. This clonotype was counted only a few times. Its antigen target is currently unknown. Base-call qualities are not available, and no considerably larger clone is one nucleotide away. As encoded in the germline V gene, CDR1 is SGHRS while CDR2 is YFSETQ. Including cysteine and phenylalanine, the CDR3 has 15 amino acids. Only CDR3 DNA is held: 45 bases, read in frame from base 1. V loses 2 bases, J loses 0 bases, and the germline ends lie 8 bases apart. These data are taken from a study of T-cell memory formation after mild COVID-19 (dated by TCRdb to the early 2020s). For the wider study: TCR sequence clusters from the two donors were largely donor specific. In two donors, T-cell clones that expanded and contracted after mild COVID-19 were followed by sequencing TCRalpha and TCRbeta repertoires longitudinally. The cohort comprised two young, previously healthy adult volunteers, one female and one male. The research as a whole found: Only two mild cases were covered by the study, and larger cohorts that include severe cases with pre-infection samples were considered necessary. Clones contracting from day 15 to 85 had balanced CD4/CD8 phenotypes, while a second wave expanding from day 15 to 37 was biased towards CD4+. Some responding clones were found in pre-infection memory, which suggests that pre-existing cross-reactive memory T cells took part in the SARS-CoV-2 response. SARS-CoV-2 specificity of the second-wave clones peaking on day 37 was not confirmed. Contracting CD4+ clones were found mainly in CM and EM memory subsets, while CD8+ clones were enriched in EMRA.

This sample was sequenced with an Illumina NovaSeq 6000. Using 5'RACE with constant-segment primers, TCRalpha and TCRbeta cDNA libraries were constructed, with sample barcodes and unique molecular identifiers added in the process. RNA was extracted from every sample with Trizol reagent. Libraries were amplified in two PCR steps, with a second sample barcode and Illumina TruSeq adapters added in the second step. Sequencing of the libraries was done on an Illumina NovaSeq, producing 2 x 150 bp paired-end reads. Under the source paper's analysis protocol: The reads were demultiplexed and collapsed into UMI-guided consensus sequences using migec v1.2.7. Using mixcr v2.1.11, UMI consensuses were aligned to TRA and TRB V and J templates and then assembled into clonotypes. A clonotype was counted as expanded or contracted only when both edgeR and NoisET called the clonotype significant, with the noise models trained on biological replicates. For edgeR calls, the cutoffs were a false discovery rate-adjusted p below 0.01 and a log2 fold-change threshold of 1. As an exploratory analysis of dynamics, max-normalized trajectories of the 1000 most abundant clonotypes were examined with PCA combined with hierarchical clustering. The CD4 or CD8 phenotype of responding clones was assigned using the separately sequenced CD4+ and CD8+ repertoires. The public reads were run again by TCRdb, first through fastp at Q25 and then through MiXCR, and only productive beta chains were kept. A single entry per CDR3 protein holds the most common genes and DNA from its merged rows. TCRdb, not the original authors, processed these V and J calls. The sample table contains 250,000 or so distinct CDR3 sequences; only one count was recorded for roughly 17% of them. The ten most abundant clones make up roughly 23% of the sample.

Ficoll-Paque density gradient centrifugation was used to isolate PBMCs. The source material was PBMCs or a T cell subset sorted from them (not recorded which). The chain couples TRBV5-1 to TRBJ1-4; the D gene cannot be named for sure. The clonotype originates from a man aged 18 to 30 who had mild COVID-19 (a few samples of this study predate the infection). The sample titles of this study are shuffled in the database, so cell type and time point are left out; the donor was told from shared clones. This receptor carries the CDR3 CASSFTGATNEKLFF. The nucleotides read TGCGCCAGCAGCTTCACCGGGGCAACTAATGAAAAACTGTTTTTT.